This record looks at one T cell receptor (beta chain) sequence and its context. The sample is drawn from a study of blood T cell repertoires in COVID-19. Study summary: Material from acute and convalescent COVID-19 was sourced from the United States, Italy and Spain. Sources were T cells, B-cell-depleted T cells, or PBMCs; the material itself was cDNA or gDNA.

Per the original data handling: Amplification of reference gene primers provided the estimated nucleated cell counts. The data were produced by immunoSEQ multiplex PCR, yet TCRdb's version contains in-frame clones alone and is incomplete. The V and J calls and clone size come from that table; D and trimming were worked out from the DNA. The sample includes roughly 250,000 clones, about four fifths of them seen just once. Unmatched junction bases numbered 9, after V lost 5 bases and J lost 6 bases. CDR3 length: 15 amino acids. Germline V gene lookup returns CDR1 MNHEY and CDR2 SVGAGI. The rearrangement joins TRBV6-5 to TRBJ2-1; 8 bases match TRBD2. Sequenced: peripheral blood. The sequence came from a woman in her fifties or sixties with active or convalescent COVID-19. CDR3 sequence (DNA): TGTGCCAGCAGTCGCGACGGGGGGGGCGTCAATGAGCAGTTCTTC. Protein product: CASSRDGGGVNEQFF.